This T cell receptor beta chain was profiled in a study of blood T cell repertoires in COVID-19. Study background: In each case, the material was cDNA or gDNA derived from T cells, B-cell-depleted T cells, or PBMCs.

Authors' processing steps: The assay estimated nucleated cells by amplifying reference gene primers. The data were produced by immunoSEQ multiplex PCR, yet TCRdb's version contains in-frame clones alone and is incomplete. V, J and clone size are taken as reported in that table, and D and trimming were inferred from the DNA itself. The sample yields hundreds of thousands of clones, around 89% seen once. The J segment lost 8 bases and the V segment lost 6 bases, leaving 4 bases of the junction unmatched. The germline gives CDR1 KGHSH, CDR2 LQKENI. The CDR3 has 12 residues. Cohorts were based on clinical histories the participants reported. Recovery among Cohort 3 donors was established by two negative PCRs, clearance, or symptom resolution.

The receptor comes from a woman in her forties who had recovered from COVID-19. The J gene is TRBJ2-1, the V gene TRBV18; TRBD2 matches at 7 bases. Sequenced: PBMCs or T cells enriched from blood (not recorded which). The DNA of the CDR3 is TGTGCCAGCTCCTCGGGAGGATATGAGCAGTTCTTC. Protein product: CASSSGGYEQFF.